Shown below are 24 T cell receptor beta chains from a single sample sequenced in a study of identical twins. TCRdb independently ran MiXCR on the 5' RACE reads; one entry per CDR3 protein. Among 700,000 or so distinct CDR3 sequences listed, over 8.5% were seen once. These data are also associated with another study on yellow fever vaccine responses in identical twins.

The sequenced sample was PBMCs. These receptors were taken from a woman aged 18-29 years in good health.

This rearrangement joins TRBV6-2 or TRBV6-3 to TRBJ1-4; a weak D match, TRBD1 (5 bases). The CDR3 sequence is 17 residues long. V lost 3 bases to trimming and J lost 2 bases, with 16 bases between them. The germline gives CDR1 MNHEY, CDR2 SVGEGT. The CDR3 loop is CASSYSTESTTNEKLFF. As DNA, the CDR3 is TGTGCCAGCAGTTATTCGACAGAGAGTACGACTAATGAAAAACTGTTTTTT.

This clonotype was recorded many times. V and J are TRBV3-1 and TRBJ2-1; D not resolved. Trimming stripped 4 bases from V and 2 bases from J, with 12 bases between. The CDR3 length is 15 residues. CDR1 is LGHDT, CDR2 YNNKEL, per germline (reference sequence). The CDR3 nucleotides read TGTGCCAGCAGCCCAGCCGGATCCGCCTACAATGAGCAGTTCTTC. It translates to CASSPAGSAYNEQFF.

The chain is built from TRBV18 and TRBJ2-1; TRBD2 matches at 7 bases. The V segment lost 1 base and the J segment 6 bases; nucleotides outside the gene matches: 15. Germline CDR1 reads KGHSH; CDR2 reads LQKENI. CDR3 length equals 18 residues. In DNA form, the CDR3 reads TGTGCCAGCTCACCACTTGATGTCCCCAACGGGAGGATCAATGAGCAGTTCTTC. Protein sequence: CASSPLDVPNGRINEQFF.

This clonotype appeared a few times. The V call is TRBV2, the J call TRBJ2-7; TRBD2 aligns across 8 bases. CDR3 length equals 14 residues. Germline assignment: CDR1 SNHLY and CDR2 FYNNEI. The ends lost 7 bases at V and 4 bases at J; junction bases unmatched: 9. The CDR3 spells CASTTERGQYEQYF. The CDR3 DNA reads TGTGCCAGCACCACGGAGCGGGGGCAGTACGAGCAGTACTTC.

The V call is TRBV4-2, the J call TRBJ2-7; D not certain. Trimming removed 0 bases from V and 1 base from J, with 7 bases in between. Germline V gives CDR1 LGHNA, CDR2 YNFKEQ. The CDR3 runs to 14 residues. In DNA, the CDR3 is TGTGCCAGCAGCCAAGATTACAGATCCTACGAGCAGTACTTC. Residues: CASSQDYRSYEQYF.

The V call is TRBV14, the J call TRBJ2-1, with TRBD2 identical over 13 bases. Germline CDR1 reads SGHDN; CDR2 reads FVKESK. After removal of 4 bases from V and 0 bases from J, the junction contained 9 bases not matched to a gene. The CDR3 loop spans 19 amino acids. CDR3 nucleotide sequence: TGTGCCAGCAGCCGGACTAGCGGGGGAGAACCAAGCTCCTACAATGAGCAGTTCTTC. Its protein is CASSRTSGGEPSSYNEQFF.

The sample holds many counts of this clonotype. The rearrangement links TRBV27 to TRBJ2-7, with D possibly matching TRBD1 (5 bases). Germline-derived CDR1 and CDR2 are MNHEY and SMNVEV (reference sequence). The CDR3 consists of 13 residues. V was pared by 6 bases and J by 4 bases, with 13 bases between. The CDR3 protein is CASRPAKGYEQYF. The CDR3, as DNA: TGTGCCAGCAGACCCGCTAAGGGGTACGAGCAGTACTTC.

J is TRBJ2-7 and V is TRBV5-1, with 7 bases lining up with TRBD2. Germline CDR1 reads SGHRS; CDR2 reads YFSETQ. J gave up 1 base and V 0 bases, and 7 bases lay outside the gene matches. The CDR3 has 16 amino acids. Here the CDR3 reads CASSLGGREPSYEQYF. The CDR3 bases are TGCGCCAGCAGCTTGGGAGGGCGGGAGCCGTCCTACGAGCAGTACTTC.

The chain uses TRBV7-9 and TRBJ2-5; tentatively, D is TRBD1 or TRBD2 (5 bases each). The CDR3 is 15 residues long. V gave up 2 bases and J gave up 5 bases, with 15 bases separating them. Germline CDR1 and CDR2: SEHNR and FQNEAQ (reference sequence). CDR3 nucleotide sequence: TGTGCCAGCAGCTTAACCGGGACCCAGAGGGAGACCCAGTACTTC. Protein sequence: CASSLTGTQRETQYF. The full variable domain, completed using reference TRBV7-9 and TRBJ2-5, is DTGVSQNPRHKITKRGQNVTFRCDPISEHNRLYWYRQTLGQGPEFLTYFQNEAQLEKSRLLSDRFSAERPKGSFSTLEIQRTEQGDSAMYLCASSLTGTQRETQYFGPGTRLLVL.

In this sample, this clonotype turned up a few times. V and J are TRBV4-2 and TRBJ2-5, with a weak D call TRBD2 (5 bases). The CDR3 contains 15 residues. V was trimmed by 4 bases and J by 5 bases, leaving 17 bases between them. Germline values: CDR1 LGHNA, CDR2 YNFKEQ. CDR3 nucleotides: TGTGCCAGCAGCCTAACTAGGAGTGGGCCCGAGACCCAGTACTTC. It yields the protein CASSLTRSGPETQYF.

J is TRBJ1-1 and V is TRBV11-2; D possibly corresponds to TRBD1 (6 bases). The germline V gene encodes CDR1 SGHAT and CDR2 FQNNGV. This CDR3 has 14 residues. Trimming pared 5 bases from V and 4 bases from J, leaving 14 bases between. The CDR3 nucleotides read TGTGCCAGCAGCAAGAGACAGGTGGGCACTGAAGCTTTCTTT. Translation: CASSKRQVGTEAFF.

The sample holds many counts of this clonotype. The chain links TRBV10-3 to TRBJ2-6; D possibly corresponds to TRBD1 (5 bases). Germline V lookup: CDR1 ENHRY, CDR2 SYGVKD. Trimming left V 3 bases short and J 2 bases short, with 8 bases between. There are 15 residues in the CDR3. The CDR3 region is CAISDAGPGANVLTF. The CDR3 DNA reads as TGTGCCATCAGTGATGCAGGGCCTGGGGCCAACGTCCTGACTTTC.

This clonotype was picked up many times. This chain links TRBV7-9 with TRBJ2-7; 9 nucleotides line up with TRBD1. The J segment lost 3 bases and the V segment lost 4 bases, leaving 7 bases of the junction unmatched. Germline assignment: CDR1 SEHNR and CDR2 FQNEAQ (reference sequence). This CDR3 is built from 15 residues. The DNA of the CDR3 is TGTGCCAGCAGCTCCCGGGACAGGGCCATCTACGAGCAGTACTTC. Protein product: CASSSRDRAIYEQYF.

The chain recombines TRBV4-2 with TRBJ1-2, with D perhaps matching TRBD1 (5 bases). Deletions cut 0 bases from V and 11 bases from J, with 16 bases between. There are 14 residues in the CDR3. CDR1 is LGHNA, CDR2 YNFKEQ, per germline. CDR3: CASSQDGIREGYTF. DNA for the CDR3: TGTGCCAGCAGCCAAGATGGGATTAGGGAGGGGTACACCTTC.

The CDR3 loop is CASSQATDRADIGHNEQFF. The CDR3 region has the DNA TGCGCCAGCAGCCAAGCCACCGACAGGGCGGATATAGGACACAATGAGCAGTTCTTC. V gene TRBV4-1 combines with J gene TRBJ2-1; 7 bases map to TRBD1. This CDR3 is 19 amino acids long. CDR1 is MGHRA and CDR2 is YSYEKL in the germline V gene. V was clipped by 1 base and J by 5 bases; unmatched bases: 17.

Regarding this clonotype: At one end the junction does not follow the germline gene, possibly because of a read error. This chain connects TRBV3-1 to TRBJ2-3, with D perhaps matching TRBD1 (6 bases). CDR1 and CDR2 (germline): LGHDT, YNNKEL (reference sequence). This CDR3 has 15 amino acids. In DNA, the CDR3 is TGTGCCATCAGCCAAGCACCGATGGGGGCGGATACGCAGTATTTT. Its translation is CAISQAPMGADTQYF.

Many counts were recorded for this clonotype. V is TRBV4-3 and J is TRBJ1-1; D may be TRBD1 (6 bases). CDR1 is LGHNA, CDR2 YSLEER, per germline. Trimming removed 0 bases at V and 7 bases at J, with 15 bases between. There are 15 residues in the CDR3. The CDR3 bases are TGCGCCAGCAGCCAAGATAGGGGGGGCGCTTATGAAGCTTTCTTT. Translated, it gives CASSQDRGGAYEAFF.

This clonotype was seen ten or more times. V and J are TRBV21-1 and TRBJ2-5; no DNA check was done on the table's D call, TRBD1. TRBV21-1 is given as a pseudogene. The CDR3 extends over 15 amino acids. DNA for the CDR3: TGTGCCAGCAGCAAAGGAAGGGAAAGGGAAGAGACCCAGTACTTC. Its translation is CASSKGREREETQYF.

V gene TRBV7-9 combines with J gene TRBJ2-3; 11 nucleotides match TRBD1. Looked up from germline, CDR1 is SEHNR and CDR2 is FQNEAQ (reference sequence). The CDR3 spans 14 residues. Losses at the gene ends were 5 bases for V and 4 bases for J; bases not matched to a gene: 2. CDR3 nucleotide sequence: TGTGCCAGCAGCGCGGGACAGGGGGCAGATACGCAGTATTTT. This gives the protein CASSAGQGADTQYF.

This clonotype has a handful of counts. The chain joins TRBV28 to TRBJ2-3, with a possible D match to TRBD2 (6 bases). Germline lookup yields CDR1 MDHEN and CDR2 SYDVKM. The CDR3 covers 12 residues. V shed 11 bases and J shed 2 bases, with 11 bases lying between them. Here the CDR3 reads CAAEGNTDTQYF. In nucleotides, the CDR3 is TGTGCCGCGGAGGGAAACACAGATACGCAGTATTTT.

The rearrangement uses TRBV19 and TRBJ1-4; no clear D. V gave up 0 bases and J gave up 0 bases, with 14 bases separating them. This CDR3 is 18 amino acids long. The germline V gene encodes CDR1 LNHDA and CDR2 SQIVND (reference sequence). CDR3: CASSIDQRAIATNEKLFF. The CDR3 DNA is TGTGCCAGTAGTATAGATCAACGGGCGATCGCAACTAATGAAAAACTGTTTTTT.

This clonotype showed up just a few times. The rearrangement links TRBV6-2 or TRBV6-3 to TRBJ2-2; no definite D call. Trimming pared 1 base from V and 1 base from J, leaving 16 bases between. The CDR3 loop spans 18 amino acids. Germline V gene data show CDR1 as MNHEY and CDR2 as SVGEGT. The CDR3 spells CASSYYLGRTQNTGELFF. CDR3 nucleotides: TGTGCCAGCAGTTACTATCTGGGCAGGACCCAGAACACCGGGGAGCTGTTTTTT.

The chain couples TRBV3-1 to TRBJ2-1; D possibly corresponds to TRBD2 (6 bases). The CDR3 has 14 amino acids. In germline, CDR1 is LGHDT, CDR2 YNNKEL (reference sequence). V shed 7 bases and J shed 0 bases, with 10 bases lying between them. CDR3 coding DNA: TGTGCCAGCACGGGACTTATCTCCTACAATGAGCAGTTCTTC. Translation: CASTGLISYNEQFF.

This rearrangement joins TRBV29-1 to TRBJ1-2; a possible D gene is TRBD1 (5 bases). The CDR3 runs 15 residues. Per the germline V gene, CDR1 is SQVTM and CDR2 is ANQGSEA. Trimming took off 1 base at V and 6 bases at J, with 18 bases between the two ends. The CDR3 spells CSVEGRDDWEDGYTF. CDR3 in DNA: TGCAGCGTTGAAGGTCGGGACGACTGGGAGGATGGCTACACCTTC.